The 30 T cell receptor beta chains below were found in one sample sequenced in a study of blood T cell repertoires in COVID-19. The data were produced by immunoSEQ multiplex PCR, yet TCRdb's version contains in-frame clones alone and is incomplete. The sample records 270,000 or so clones, about nine tenths being singletons. Source material: peripheral blood. Source of these receptors: a woman in her twenties or thirties with active or convalescent COVID-19.

The chain joins TRBV5-1 to TRBJ2-3; 9 nucleotides align to TRBD2. This CDR3 comprises 14 residues. J lost 8 bases, V lost 0 bases, and 4 bases had no gene match. Germline V lookup: CDR1 SGHRS, CDR2 YFSETQ. CDR3 DNA: TGCGCCAGCAGCTTGGAAGCTAGCGGGGCTACGCAGTATTTT. Its translation is CASSLEASGATQYF.

About this clone: Other nucleotide sequences from this sample produce the same CDR3. This chain links TRBV7-2 with TRBJ2-3, with 12 bases aligning to TRBD2. The germline V gene encodes CDR1 SGHTA and CDR2 FQGNSA. J was trimmed by 0 bases and V by 5 bases; bases with no gene match: 6. The CDR3 consists of 17 residues. The CDR3 spells CASSQGLAGTSTDTQYF. As DNA, the CDR3 is TGTGCCAGCAGCCAAGGACTAGCGGGGACCAGCACAGATACGCAGTATTTT.

This chain links TRBV19 with TRBJ1-2; a weak D match, TRBD1 (6 bases). The V gene's germline CDR1 is LNHDA and CDR2 SQIVND (reference sequence). The CDR3 has 13 amino acids. V lost 7 bases, J lost 3 bases, and 12 bases lay in between. CDR3 bases: TGTGCCAGTAACCTTAGGGGGTACTATGGCTACACCTTC. Its protein is CASNLRGYYGYTF.

This chain joins TRBV5-1 and TRBJ1-1, with TRBD1 matching 8 bases. Per the germline V gene, CDR1 is SGHRS and CDR2 is YFSETQ. This CDR3 is 14 amino acids long. V dropped 0 bases and J dropped 8; count of bases not matched to a gene: 6. The CDR3 nucleotides are TGCGCCAGCAGCTTGGCCACAGGGGGGGTCGAAGCTTTCTTT. This sequence encodes CASSLATGGVEAFF.

The chain is built from TRBV10-1 and TRBJ2-4; D is unclear. The CDR3 is 13 residues long. The V and J ends lost 3 bases and 9 bases respectively, with 12 bases between them. CDR1 is WNHNN, CDR2 SYGVQD, per germline (reference sequence). CDR3 residues: CASSDTSPGIQYF. The CDR3 bases are TGCGCCAGCAGTGATACCTCGCCGGGCATTCAGTACTTC.

The rearrangement joins TRBV7-9 to TRBJ2-1, with D unclear. The CDR3 extends over 11 amino acids. Germline CDR1 is SEHNR and CDR2 is FQNEAQ (reference sequence). Deletions cut 2 bases from V and 9 bases from J, with 5 bases between. CDR3 in amino acids: CASSLYSEQFF. The CDR3 DNA reads as TGTGCCAGCAGCTTATACTCTGAGCAGTTCTTC.

The DNA for the CDR3 is TGTGCCATCAGTGAGCCTACCCGACAGTTCAAGGGGCAGTATTTT. It specifies CAISEPTRQFKGQYF. V gene TRBV10-3 combines with J gene TRBJ2-3, with D tentatively TRBD1 (5 bases). The CDR3 runs to 15 residues. V lost 2 bases to trimming and J lost 11 bases, with 20 bases between them. From germline, CDR1 is ENHRY and CDR2 SYGVKD.

The V and J genes are TRBV27 and TRBJ1-1; D is uncertain. V was clipped by 5 bases and J by 0 bases, with 7 bases between them. Germline lookup yields CDR1 MNHEY and CDR2 SMNVEV (reference sequence). The length of the CDR3 is 13 residues. This CDR3 is CASSLNMNTEAFF. The DNA of the CDR3 is TGTGCCAGCAGTCTGAACATGAACACTGAAGCTTTCTTT.

J is TRBJ1-3 and V is TRBV29-1, with 8 bases aligning to TRBD1. Per germline, CDR1 SQVTM and CDR2 ANQGSEA. This CDR3 comprises 12 residues. V was clipped by 6 bases and J by 5 bases; unmatched bases: 3. The CDR3 nucleotides are TGCAGCGTCCGGACAGGGAGAAACACCATATATTTT. Its protein is CSVRTGRNTIYF.

The chain is built from TRBV30 and TRBJ2-1; D is possibly TRBD1 (6 bases). From germline, CDR1 is GTSNPN and CDR2 SVGIG (reference sequence). Between the trimmed V and J ends, which lost 0 bases and 4 bases, there was a span of 13 bases. This CDR3 is 15 amino acids long. The chain's CDR3 is CAWSVRGTNYNEQFF. The CDR3 coding sequence is TGTGCCTGGAGTGTACGTGGGACAAATTACAATGAGCAGTTCTTC.

The rearrangement uses TRBV18 and TRBJ1-1, with 8 bases aligning to TRBD1. The CDR3 sequence is 16 residues long. CDR1 and CDR2 from the germline V gene are KGHSH and LQKENI. Trimming took 3 bases from V and 0 from J; bases not matched to a gene: 6. This CDR3 reads CASSPQIQGVNTEAFF. CDR3 coding DNA: TGTGCCAGCTCACCCCAGATACAGGGGGTGAACACTGAAGCTTTCTTT.

This chain connects TRBV11-3 to TRBJ2-3; 11 nucleotides match TRBD1. This CDR3 has 19 amino acids. Germline V CDR1 and CDR2: SGHNT, YENEEA. V lost 4 bases and J lost 4; bases outside the gene matches: 16. This CDR3 reads CASSSGTFGQGASADTQYF. The CDR3 nucleotides are TGTGCCAGCAGCTCGGGCACCTTTGGACAGGGGGCATCCGCAGATACGCAGTATTTT.

The V call is TRBV7-9, the J call TRBJ2-7; D possibly corresponds to TRBD1 (6 bases). The CDR3 length is 15 residues. V shed 1 base and J shed 1 base, with 11 bases lying between them. Germline V gene data show CDR1 as SEHNR and CDR2 as FQNEAQ (reference sequence). CDR3 residues: CASSLGGGQSYEQYF. CDR3 DNA: TGTGCCAGCAGCTTAGGTGGCGGACAGTCCTACGAGCAGTACTTC. Full variable domain (rest looked up from reference TRBV7-9 and TRBJ2-7): DTGVSQNPRHKITKRGQNVTFRCDPISEHNRLYWYRQTLGQGPEFLTYFQNEAQLEKSRLLSDRFSAERPKGSFSTLEIQRTEQGDSAMYLCASSLGGGQSYEQYFGPGTRLTVT.

The chain uses TRBV20-1 and TRBJ2-1; 8 bases agree with TRBD1. The CDR3 is 11 amino acids. V gave up 8 bases and J gave up 10 bases; unmatched junction bases: 7. From germline, CDR1 is DFQATT and CDR2 SNEGSKA (reference sequence). The CDR3 DNA follows: TGCAGTTCCAGACAGGGGAGAGAGCAGTTCTTC. It translates to CSSRQGREQFF.

The rearrangement links TRBV3-1 (or the pseudogene TRBV3-2) to TRBJ2-2; 8 bases are shared with TRBD1. V lost 2 bases to trimming and J lost 0 bases; unmatched junction nucleotides: 5. The CDR3 contains 17 residues. The V gene's germline CDR1 is LGHDT and CDR2 YNNKEL (reference sequence). CDR3: CASSQLDRDPNTGELFF. The CDR3 DNA reads as TGTGCCAGCAGCCAACTGGACAGGGACCCGAACACCGGGGAGCTGTTTTTT.

J is TRBJ1-1 and V is TRBV6-2 or TRBV6-3, with unresolved D. Trimming left V 2 bases short and J 7 bases short, with 14 bases between. The CDR3 is made up of 14 amino acids. CDR1 is MNHEY, CDR2 SVGEGT, per germline. In nucleotides, the CDR3 is TGTGCCAGCAGTTACCCAAGCTTGTCGATTGAAGCTTTCTTT. Protein product: CASSYPSLSIEAFF.

V gene TRBV21-1 combines with J gene TRBJ2-1; the DNA was not compared with TRBD2, the D call given in the table. TRBV21-1 is shown as a pseudogene. The length of the CDR3 is 14 residues. The CDR3 is CASLCGGPYNEQFF. The CDR3 nucleotides are TGTGCCAGCCTTTGCGGGGGGCCGTACAATGAGCAGTTCTTC.

The gene calls are TRBV7-9 and TRBJ1-6; weak D call: TRBD1 (5 bases). The CDR3 has 17 residues. Deletions cut 0 bases from V and 9 bases from J, with 18 bases between. Germline CDR1 SEHNR, CDR2 FQNEAQ (reference sequence). In DNA, the CDR3 is TGTGCCAGCAGCTTAGCGTTTGGGCAGCGGGGGAGTTCACCCCTCCACTTT. This gives the protein CASSLAFGQRGSSPLHF.

This clone was recorded once. This chain links TRBV19 with TRBJ2-5, with 9 bases fitting TRBD1. The junction had 12 bases not matched to a gene; V was cut back by 6 bases and J by 4 bases. There are 16 residues in the CDR3. The germline V gene has CDR1 LNHDA and CDR2 SQIVND (reference sequence). The DNA for the CDR3 is TGTGCCAGTAGCCTACAGGGGGCGTTATCGGGAGAGACCCAGTACTTC. As protein: CASSLQGALSGETQYF.

The chain is built from TRBV19 and TRBJ1-2; the D gene is possibly TRBD1 (5 bases). The V gene's germline CDR1 is LNHDA and CDR2 SQIVND (reference sequence). Trimming stripped 7 bases from V and 1 base from J, with 13 bases between. The CDR3 loop spans 14 amino acids. The CDR3 nucleotides read TGTGCCAGTACCCTCACAGGAATTAACTATGGCTACACCTTC. As protein: CASTLTGINYGYTF.

CDR3 bases: TGTGCCAGCAGTCTCCGATCGGGAGACTATGGCTACACCTTC. It yields the protein CASSLRSGDYGYTF. The rearrangement joins TRBV2 to TRBJ1-2; no clear D. V gave up 5 bases and J gave up 3 bases, with 13 bases separating them. Germline loops: CDR1 SNHLY, CDR2 FYNNEI. This CDR3 region has 14 residues. The full variable domain, in which reference TRBV2 and TRBJ1-2 provide the parts outside the CDR3, is EPEVTQTPSHQVTQMGQEVILRCVPISNHLYFYWYRQILGQKVEFLVSFYNNEISEKSEIFDDQFSVERPDGSNFTLKIRSTKLEDSAMYFCASSLRSGDYGYTFGSGTRLTVV.

J is TRBJ1-1 and V is TRBV6-5; D is unclear. The CDR3 covers 14 residues. Per the germline V gene, CDR1 is MNHEY and CDR2 is SVGAGI. Trimming pared 0 bases from V and 0 bases from J, leaving 5 bases between. The CDR3 is CASSYSFVNTEAFF. As DNA, the CDR3 is TGTGCCAGCAGTTACTCCTTTGTGAACACTGAAGCTTTCTTT.

The V gene is TRBV6-1, the J gene TRBJ2-3, with 10 bases fitting TRBD2. Germline V gene sequence: CDR1 MNHNS, CDR2 SASEGT. CDR3 length: 16 amino acids. V trimming: 6 bases; J trimming: 0 bases; junction bases outside the gene matches: 6. Here the CDR3 DNA reads TGTGCCAGCAGGGAACTAGCGGGGTCTAGCACAGATACGCAGTATTTT. Translated: CASRELAGSSTDTQYF.

The V and J genes are TRBV9 and TRBJ2-1; D is possibly TRBD2 (5 bases). Germline CDR1 and CDR2: SGDLS and YYNGEE. Trimming took off 0 bases at V and 5 bases at J, with 9 bases between the two ends. CDR3 size: 14 residues. CDR3 sequence (DNA): TGTGCCAGCAGCGTAGCTCCGGGGAACAATGAGCAGTTCTTC. Protein product: CASSVAPGNNEQFF.

About this clone: The identical CDR3 is also encoded by other nucleotide sequences in the sample. The chain is built from TRBV30 and TRBJ1-3; D uncertain. V dropped 0 bases and J dropped 1 base, with 7 bases sitting between them. The CDR3 is 14 amino acids. Germline V CDR1 and CDR2: GTSNPN, SVGIG (reference sequence). The CDR3 coding sequence is TGTGCCTGGAGTGTAACGGGATCTGGAAACACCATATATTTT. The encoded protein is CAWSVTGSGNTIYF.

The chain joins TRBV28 to TRBJ2-5; TRBD1 might be the D (5 bases). The CDR3 runs 16 residues. CDR1 is MDHEN and CDR2 is SYDVKM in the germline V gene. The V gene lost 3 bases and the J gene lost 5 bases, with 19 bases spanning the gap. The CDR3 here is CASSFPASGILETQYF. Written as DNA, the CDR3 is TGTGCCAGCAGTTTTCCCGCATCAGGGATTTTGGAGACCCAGTACTTC.

This rearrangement joins TRBV19 to TRBJ1-1; D is unclear. The CDR3 has 15 amino acids. Trimming took 3 bases from V and 0 from J, leaving 11 bases between them. Germline assignment: CDR1 LNHDA and CDR2 SQIVND (reference sequence). In DNA, the CDR3 is TGTGCCAGTAGTATCCCGTCCTTGTTGAACACTGAAGCTTTCTTT. The encoded protein is CASSIPSLLNTEAFF.

CDR3 in amino acids: CSVASQGTGKGNTIYF. The CDR3 DNA reads as TGCAGCGTTGCGAGCCAAGGGACAGGGAAGGGGAACACCATATATTTT. This chain links TRBV29-1 with TRBJ1-3; 9 bases line up with TRBD1. CDR1 and CDR2 from the germline V gene are SQVTM and ANQGSEA. Trimming took 4 bases from V and 7 from J; bases not matched to a gene: 14. The CDR3 has 16 residues.

This chain's CDR3 is CSVRGGLGWETQYF. The CDR3 DNA follows: TGCAGCGTGCGGGGGGGACTGGGCTGGGAGACCCAGTACTTC. The V gene is TRBV29-1, the J gene TRBJ2-5, with 9 bases aligning to TRBD2. V lost 6 bases to trimming and J lost 5 bases; unmatched junction nucleotides: 10. This CDR3 comprises 14 residues. The germline CDR1 and CDR2 sequences are SQVTM and ANQGSEA.

This rearrangement joins TRBV6-2 or TRBV6-3 to TRBJ2-1; TRBD1 aligns across 7 bases. This CDR3 contains 12 residues. Germline V CDR1 and CDR2: MNHEY, SVGEGT. With 5 bases clipped from V and 11 bases from J, the junction kept 6 bases outside the gene matches. CDR3 coding DNA: TGTGCCAGCAGTCAAAGAGGGGGCCAGCAGTTCTTC. It yields the protein CASSQRGGQQFF.